This T cell receptor beta chain emerged from a study of regulatory T cells in long-lasting Graves disease. Construction of the TCR beta libraries employed iRepertoire HTBI primers in conjunction with Arm-PCR of CDR3 regions. One entry per CDR3 protein results from TCRdb running MiXCR on the multiplex PCR reads. The sample holds over 300,000 distinct CDR3 sequences, 15% to 17% seen once. Time point of the sample: newly diagnosed GD, antithyroid drugs for less than 3 months. RNA extracted from PBMCs served as the sequencing template. V lost 0 bases to trimming and J lost 4 bases, with 14 bases between them. Germline V gene data show CDR1 as SGHRS and CDR2 as YFSETQ. The CDR3 sequence is 16 residues long.

The receptor comes from a female donor with Graves disease. The rearrangement links TRBV5-1 to TRBJ1-3; no reliable D call. Sequences were derived from peripheral blood mononuclear cells (PBMCs), sampled at new diagnosis, from a patient treated with antithyroid drugs. The CDR3 protein is CASSLAPAVFGNTIYF. DNA for the CDR3: TGCGCCAGCAGCTTGGCCCCCGCGGTTTTCGGAAACACCATATATTTT.